What follows are 11 T cell receptor beta chains derived from one specimen sequenced in a study of cytomegalovirus exposure and HLA in healthy donors. The PCR contained 60 Vbeta and 13 Jbeta primers. Only in-frame clones appear in the TCRdb table, and some are missing; sequencing was by immunoSEQ multiplex PCR. The table shows tens of thousands of clones, with roughly 80% occurring only once. The sample was PBMCs. These receptors all stem from a human donor in good health.

V usage is TRBV15 and J usage is TRBJ2-7, with TRBD1 matching over 7 bases. Looked up from germline, CDR1 is LNHNV and CDR2 is YYDKDF (reference sequence). CDR3 size: 16 residues. V was pared by 4 bases and J by 2 bases, with 11 bases of the junction left unmatched. The CDR3 region is CATSMPPRQGTYEQYF. The CDR3 DNA reads TGTGCCACCAGCATGCCCCCCCGACAGGGCACCTACGAGCAGTACTTC.

The count of this clone is one. The chain joins TRBV2 to TRBJ1-1, with D uncertain. The CDR3 is made up of 11 amino acids. From germline, CDR1 is SNHLY and CDR2 FYNNEI. The V gene lost 7 bases and the J gene lost 3 bases, with 6 bases spanning the gap. The CDR3 DNA sequence: TGTGCCAGCAAGAGGGACACTGAAGCTTTCTTT. Its protein product is CASKRDTEAFF.

The chain links TRBV5-1 to TRBJ1-4, with 7 bases fitting TRBD1. CDR1 is SGHRS and CDR2 is YFSETQ in the germline V gene. The CDR3 has 14 amino acids. With V trimmed by 3 bases and J by 7 bases, 6 bases remained unmatched. The CDR3 sequence: CASSWTGPGEKLFF. DNA of the CDR3: TGCGCCAGCAGCTGGACAGGTCCGGGTGAAAAACTGTTTTTT.

This sequence joins TRBV30 and TRBJ2-5; weak D call: TRBD1 (6 bases). There are 15 residues in the CDR3. Per germline, CDR1 GTSNPN and CDR2 SVGIG (reference sequence). V lost 2 bases, J lost 4 bases, and 17 bases lay in between. The DNA for the CDR3 is TGTGCCTGGAGTCCCCAGGGGATTGTTCGAGAGACCCAGTACTTC. It codes for CAWSPQGIVRETQYF.

V gene TRBV4-2 combines with J gene TRBJ2-3; possibly TRBD2 for D (5 bases). CDR3 length equals 16 residues. Germline CDR1 and CDR2: LGHNA and YNFKEQ. Deletions cut 4 bases from V and 8 bases from J, with 22 bases between. CDR3 in DNA: TGTGCCAGCAGCCTCCACCGGGGTACCATAGTTGGTACGCAGTATTTT. It specifies CASSLHRGTIVGTQYF.

The CDR3 sequence is CASSDSGRSYNEQFF. CDR3 bases: TGTGCCAGCAGTGACTCTGGTAGATCTTACAATGAGCAGTTCTTC. The chain couples TRBV6-4 to TRBJ2-1; no reliable D call. With 0 bases removed from V and 4 bases from J, the gap between germline ends came to 10 bases. CDR1 and CDR2 from the germline V gene are MRHNA and SNTAGT. The length of the CDR3 is 15 residues.

This clone has only a few counts. The chain employs TRBV4-2 and TRBJ2-1; 8 nucleotides line up with TRBD2. The CDR3 has 16 residues. Trimming took 0 bases from V and 3 from J; bases not matched to a gene: 4. Looked up from germline, CDR1 is LGHNA and CDR2 is YNFKEQ. Written as DNA, the CDR3 is TGTGCCAGCAGCCAAGATGAGGCGGGAGGCTACAATGAGCAGTTCTTC. This sequence encodes CASSQDEAGGYNEQFF.

V gene TRBV30 combines with J gene TRBJ2-7, with D tentatively TRBD1 (5 bases). The V and J ends lost 2 bases and 4 bases respectively, with 9 bases between them. The CDR3 extends over 12 amino acids. The germline V gene has CDR1 GTSNPN and CDR2 SVGIG (reference sequence). The CDR3 nucleotides are TGTGCCTGGAGTTCCCAGGGATACGAGCAGTACTTC. Its protein product is CAWSSQGYEQYF.

This clone was seen just once. This CDR3 reads CASSQVAEPGTDTQYF. CDR3 DNA sequence: TGTGCCAGCAGCCAAGTAGCGGAGCCTGGCACAGATACGCAGTATTTT. The J gene is TRBJ2-3, the V gene TRBV4-2; D might be TRBD2 (6 bases). This CDR3 region has 16 residues. Germline V gene data show CDR1 as LGHNA and CDR2 as YNFKEQ. Trimming stripped 1 base from V and 1 base from J, with 12 bases between.

V and J are TRBV2 and TRBJ2-5; 10 positions agree with TRBD2. The ends lost 2 bases at V and 5 bases at J; junction bases unmatched: 2. Germline V gives CDR1 SNHLY, CDR2 FYNNEI. This CDR3 spans 14 amino acids. CDR3 amino acids: CASSELAGVETQYF. As DNA, the CDR3 is TGTGCCAGCAGTGAACTAGCGGGGGTGGAGACCCAGTACTTC.

The V gene is TRBV30, the J gene TRBJ1-1, with 8 bases identical to TRBD1. With V trimmed by 3 bases and J by 5 bases, 5 bases remained unmatched. Germline V CDR1 and CDR2: GTSNPN, SVGIG (reference sequence). The CDR3 length is 13 residues. CDR3 sequence (DNA): TGTGCCTGGAGGGACAGGGTTACTACTGAAGCTTTCTTT. The encoded protein is CAWRDRVTTEAFF.